These 24 T cell receptor beta chains were sequenced from one sample in a study of blood T cell repertoires in COVID-19. Assay: immunoSEQ multiplex PCR; the TCRdb copy retains only in-frame clones and omits some. The table lists 150,000 to 180,000 clones, over 65% of them singletons. Sequenced: peripheral blood. These receptor sequences come from a man at least 80 years old with acute or convalescent COVID-19.

This clone has just one count. CDR3 DNA: TGTGCCAGTAGTATCGCGGGGGGGCCGCAAGATACGCAGTATTTT. It specifies CASSIAGGPQDTQYF. V and J are TRBV19 and TRBJ2-3; 9 bases are a match to TRBD2. The CDR3 totals 15 residues. V trimming: 3 bases; J trimming: 5 bases; junction bases outside the gene matches: 6. In germline, CDR1 is LNHDA, CDR2 SQIVND (reference sequence).

This clone was detected once. The chain uses TRBV10-2 and TRBJ1-2, with a tentative D call TRBD1 (5 bases). CDR1 and CDR2 from the germline V gene are WSHSY and SAAADI. The V gene lost 2 bases and the J gene lost 3 bases, with 22 bases spanning the gap. The CDR3 spans 18 residues. The CDR3 DNA is TGCGCCAGCAGTGAGACCGCTGTCCTGGGGGGGGGTGACTATGGCTACACCTTC. Protein sequence: CASSETAVLGGGDYGYTF.

This chain links TRBV2 with TRBJ1-2, with D hard to call. Trimming stripped 4 bases from V and 5 bases from J, with 17 bases between. The CDR3 has 15 amino acids. Germline CDR1 and CDR2: SNHLY and FYNNEI. The CDR3 DNA follows: TGTGCCAGCAGTGTCGGGCCGGAGCGCGGGTATGGCTACACCTTC. Its translation is CASSVGPERGYGYTF.

The chain combines TRBV11-1 with TRBJ1-1, with TRBD1 identical over 7 bases. The ends lost 5 bases at V and 1 base at J; junction bases unmatched: 4. CDR1 is SGHAT and CDR2 is FQDESV in the germline V gene (reference sequence). This CDR3 has 14 amino acids. As DNA, the CDR3 is TGTGCCAGCAGCCTGGGACAGAAGAACACTGAAGCTTTCTTT. The encoded protein is CASSLGQKNTEAFF.

The rearrangement joins TRBV18 to TRBJ2-7, with 9 bases aligning to TRBD1. Trimming removed 5 bases from V and 2 bases from J; junction bases left unmatched: 7. Per the germline V gene, CDR1 is KGHSH and CDR2 is LQKENI. The CDR3 spans 15 residues. The CDR3 DNA follows: TGTGCCAGCTCATTCGACAGGGGGATCGCCTACGAGCAGTACGTC. This translates into CASSFDRGIAYEQYV.

The gene calls are TRBV4-2 and TRBJ2-2; TRBD2 agrees at 14 bases. This CDR3 region has 17 residues. Germline V CDR1 and CDR2: LGHNA, YNFKEQ. V was clipped by 1 base and J by 5 bases; unmatched bases: 3. The CDR3 nucleotides are TGTGCCAGCAGCCAAGTCGGGACTAGCGGGGGAACCGGGGAGCTGTTTTTT. Its translation is CASSQVGTSGGTGELFF.

CDR3 region: CASSRGGGSWTEQFF. CDR3 bases: TGCGCCAGCAGCCGCGGCGGGGGAAGCTGGACTGAGCAGTTCTTC. J is TRBJ2-1 and V is TRBV5-1, with 7 bases lining up with TRBD2. Germline CDR1 and CDR2: SGHRS and YFSETQ. This CDR3 region has 15 residues. V lost 4 bases and J lost 9; bases outside the gene matches: 13.

The chain has TRBV3-1 (or the pseudogene TRBV3-2) and TRBJ1-2, with D uncertain. The CDR3 sequence is 14 residues long. CDR1 is LGHDT, CDR2 YNNKEL, per germline (reference sequence). Trimming removed 2 bases from V and 5 bases from J, with 12 bases in between. CDR3 nucleotides: TGTGCCAGCAGCCAATTGGGCGGACTGTATGGCTACACCTTC. This sequence encodes CASSQLGGLYGYTF.

The chain joins TRBV4-3 to TRBJ1-2; 7 nucleotides match TRBD1. CDR1 and CDR2 from the germline V gene are LGHNA and YSLEER. Trimming cost V 5 bases and J 8 bases; bases outside gene matches: 14. This CDR3 has 15 amino acids. The CDR3 DNA reads TGCGCCAGCAGCGGGACAGTTCTATCAAAAAGGGGCTACACCTTC. Encoded protein: CASSGTVLSKRGYTF.

This chain links TRBV28 with TRBJ1-5; 12 bases line up with TRBD1. The germline gives CDR1 MDHEN, CDR2 SYDVKM. V dropped 6 bases and J dropped 0; count of bases not matched to a gene: 18. The CDR3 is 21 amino acids. DNA of the CDR3: TGTGCCAGCAGATTCTCCGGGACAGGGGGCGAAATATCTTATAGCAATCAGCCCCAGCATTTT. It yields the protein CASRFSGTGGEISYSNQPQHF.

This clone was detected only a few times. The chain joins TRBV5-1 to TRBJ2-2, with TRBD1 matching 7 bases. The CDR3 is 13 amino acids. The germline V gene has CDR1 SGHRS and CDR2 YFSETQ. Germline trimming cut 4 bases from V and 5 bases from J; bases unmatched to any gene: 2. The chain's CDR3 is CASSMDRTGELFF. CDR3 in DNA: TGCGCCAGCAGCATGGACAGGACCGGGGAGCTGTTTTTT.

This clone was found a few times. The chain employs TRBV20-1 and TRBJ1-6; D remains ambiguous. Germline V gene data show CDR1 as DFQATT and CDR2 as SNEGSKA (reference sequence). Trimming took 3 bases from V and 5 from J, leaving 11 bases between them. This CDR3 is 14 amino acids long. CDR3 protein: CSASLARNNSPLHF. The CDR3 nucleotides read TGCAGTGCTAGTTTGGCCAGAAATAATTCACCCCTCCACTTT.

This chain connects TRBV11-2 to TRBJ1-2; a weak D match, TRBD1 (5 bases). Between the trimmed V and J ends, which lost 1 base and 7 bases, there was a span of 19 bases. CDR1 is SGHAT, CDR2 FQNNGV, per germline. The CDR3 is 16 amino acids. As DNA, the CDR3 is TGTGCCAGCAGCTTAGGACTCGATCGGGGGGGTGTTGGCTACACCTTC. Its protein product is CASSLGLDRGGVGYTF.

The chain recombines TRBV10-3 with TRBJ1-2; tentatively, D is TRBD1 (6 bases). CDR1 and CDR2 from the germline V gene are ENHRY and SYGVKD. This CDR3 is 14 amino acids long. With 1 base removed from V and 7 bases from J, the gap between germline ends came to 13 bases. The CDR3 spells CAISELYREGGYTF. The CDR3 DNA follows: TGTGCCATCAGTGAGTTGTACAGGGAAGGTGGCTACACCTTC.

The chain has TRBV24-1 and TRBJ2-1; D is perhaps TRBD2 (7 bases). CDR1 is KGHDR, CDR2 SFDVKD, per germline. V dropped 4 bases and J dropped 8 bases, with 20 bases sitting between them. The CDR3 totals 16 residues. The CDR3 sequence is CATSDPSGGRFDEQFF. The CDR3 DNA follows: TGTGCCACCAGTGACCCTTCGGGGGGCAGATTCGATGAGCAGTTCTTC.

The chain combines TRBV6-1 with TRBJ2-1; 14 bases fit TRBD2. The CDR3 is made up of 16 amino acids. V shed 1 base, J shed 9 bases, and the junction held 5 bases outside the gene matches. CDR1 and CDR2 (germline): MNHNS, SASEGT. The CDR3 nucleotides are TGTGCCAGCAGTGAAGGACTAGCGGGGGGGCAGGGTGAGCAGTTCTTC. Translated, it gives CASSEGLAGGQGEQFF.

The chain couples TRBV4-2 to TRBJ2-2; TRBD2 aligns across 11 bases. The CDR3 is 18 residues long. Trimming at V came to 0 bases and at J to 3 bases, leaving 6 bases not matched to a gene. Germline CDR1 reads LGHNA; CDR2 reads YNFKEQ. CDR3 amino acids: CASSQDYGTSGYTGELFF. CDR3 DNA: TGTGCCAGCAGCCAAGACTATGGGACTAGCGGTTACACCGGGGAGCTGTTTTTT.

This clone was found once. The chain recombines TRBV9 with TRBJ1-1, with a tentative D call TRBD1 (6 bases). Between the trimmed V and J ends, which lost 0 bases and 0 bases, there was a span of 6 bases. Germline CDR1 is SGDLS and CDR2 is YYNGEE. The CDR3 is 14 amino acids. This CDR3 reads CASSVAGVNTEAFF. The CDR3 region has the DNA TGTGCCAGCAGCGTAGCAGGGGTGAACACTGAAGCTTTCTTT.

This clone was detected a few times. The gene calls are TRBV6-2 or TRBV6-3 and TRBJ2-5; TRBD2 matches 7 bases. Germline CDR1 MNHEY, CDR2 SVGEGT. J was trimmed by 0 bases and V by 0 bases; bases with no gene match: 4. The CDR3 is made up of 16 amino acids. CDR3 in amino acids: CASSYSISGDQETQYF. CDR3 bases: TGTGCCAGCAGTTACTCTATAAGCGGGGACCAAGAGACCCAGTACTTC.

The chain uses TRBV6-1 and TRBJ1-4; maybe TRBD1 (6 bases). The CDR3 is 15 amino acids. Trimming pared 0 bases from V and 7 bases from J, leaving 12 bases between. From germline, CDR1 is MNHNS and CDR2 SASEGT. This CDR3 is CASSEASRTAEKLFF. The CDR3 DNA sequence: TGTGCCAGCAGTGAAGCTTCGAGGACAGCTGAAAAACTGTTTTTT.

The V gene is TRBV30, the J gene TRBJ2-5, with D maybe TRBD1 (6 bases). Deletions cut 1 base from V and 1 base from J, with 10 bases between. CDR3 size: 14 residues. CDR1 and CDR2 from the germline V gene are GTSNPN and SVGIG (reference sequence). The CDR3 sequence is CAWSEGGSQETQYF. DNA for the CDR3: TGTGCCTGGAGTGAAGGGGGTTCCCAAGAGACCCAGTACTTC.

The chain recombines TRBV2 with TRBJ2-7, with D perhaps matching TRBD1 (5 bases). From germline, CDR1 is SNHLY and CDR2 FYNNEI. The CDR3 is 14 residues long. The V gene lost 3 bases and the J gene lost 6 bases, with 15 bases spanning the gap. The CDR3 loop reads CASSELSGPTEQYF. Written as DNA, the CDR3 is TGTGCCAGCAGTGAGTTGTCAGGGCCGACCGAGCAGTACTTC.

The chain links TRBV19 to TRBJ1-1; weak D call: TRBD1 (6 bases). Germline V gene data show CDR1 as LNHDA and CDR2 as SQIVND (reference sequence). The CDR3 spans 15 residues. V lost 9 bases and J lost 1, with 18 bases in between. CDR3 DNA sequence: TGTGCCAGCCAACCAGGGGCCTGGCCGAACACTGAAGCTTTCTTT. Encoded protein: CASQPGAWPNTEAFF.

The chain has TRBV2 and TRBJ1-4, with 7 nucleotides matching TRBD1. Germline CDR1 SNHLY, CDR2 FYNNEI. The V gene end was trimmed by 1 base and the J gene end by 3 bases; junction bases not matched to a gene: 2. The CDR3 is made up of 15 amino acids. The CDR3: CASSEGTGPNEKLFF. The CDR3, as DNA: TGTGCCAGCAGTGAAGGGACAGGCCCTAATGAAAAACTGTTTTTT.